These T cell receptor beta chains were read from a single sample in a study of T cell responses to AZD1222 COVID-19 vaccine. Sequencing used immunoSEQ multiplex PCR; TCRdb keeps in-frame clones, though not all of them. The table has 140,000 to 150,000 clones, approximately 88% seen once. Sequencing was performed on peripheral blood, taken on day 0 of AZD1222 vaccination. The receptor source for this set is an adult in good health. CDR3s include the opening cysteine and the closing phenylalanine or tryptophan. The D gene is left open where the match is weak. Rows give clone size only sometimes, using once, few, many, or a class for an expanded clone.

>.|TRBJ1-1|once|TRBV14
CASSQGINTEAFF
TGTGCCAGCAGCCAGGGTATTAACACTGAAGCTTTCTTT
>.|TRBJ2-5|.|TRBV5-4
CASSHRVGGQETQYF
TGTGCCAGCAGCCACCGGGTAGGCGGACAAGAGACCCAGTACTTC
>.|TRBJ1-2|.|TRBV7-8
CASSPEEVALASYTF
TGTGCCAGCAGCCCCGAGGAGGTAGCGCTCGCTAGCTACACCTTC
>.|TRBJ1-1|once|TRBV18
CASSQNPQAWEGEAFF
TGTGCCAGCTCACAAAACCCACAGGCATGGGAGGGTGAAGCTTTCTTT
>TRBD1|TRBJ1-6|.|TRBV2
CASSAGTGTYNSPLHF
TGTGCCAGCAGCGCGGGGACAGGGACCTATAATTCACCCCTCCACTTT
>.|TRBJ2-7|.|TRBV3-1/TRBV3-2
CASSRTSSAYEQYF
TGTGCCAGCAGTCGGACAAGTTCGGCCTACGAGCAGTACTTC
>TRBD2|TRBJ2-1|.|TRBV7-2
CASGAGAYNEQFF
TGTGCCAGCGGAGCGGGGGCGTACAATGAGCAGTTCTTC
>.|TRBJ2-1|.|TRBV7-2
CATRGGVNEQFF
TGTGCCACCCGAGGGGGAGTCAATGAGCAGTTCTTC
>.|TRBJ1-2|.|TRBV10-3
CAISPNGPGMGYTF
TGTGCCATCAGCCCTAACGGCCCTGGAATGGGCTACACCTTC
>.|TRBJ2-3|.|TRBV7-2
CASSLGRRSRPTDTQYF
TGTGCCAGCAGCTTAGGTCGGCGAAGCCGTCCCACAGATACGCAGTATTTT
>.|TRBJ2-7|.|TRBV6-2/TRBV6-3
CASSYGPGPFGEQYF
TGTGCCAGCAGTTATGGGCCGGGGCCCTTCGGCGAGCAGTACTTC
>TRBD1|TRBJ1-2|.|TRBV19
CASMPGQGNYGYTF
TGTGCCAGTATGCCGGGACAGGGAAACTATGGCTACACCTTC
>.|TRBJ2-7|.|TRBV6-5
CASSYAGSAYEQYF
TGTGCCAGCAGTTACGCAGGGTCGGCCTACGAGCAGTACTTC
>.|TRBJ1-4|.|TRBV7-9
CASSLDGGLTNEKLFF
TGTGCCAGCAGCTTAGATGGGGGGCTGACTAATGAAAAACTGTTTTTT
>TRBD1|TRBJ1-6|.|TRBV9
CASSPTGEAPLHF
TGTGCCAGCAGCCCTACAGGGGAGGCACCCCTCCACTTT
>.|TRBJ1-2|.|TRBV7-9
CASSLGDADGYTF
TGTGCCAGCAGCTTAGGGGACGCGGACGGCTACACCTTC
>.|TRBJ1-1|.|TRBV28
CASMGQAGTEAFF
TGTGCCAGCATGGGGCAGGCGGGGACTGAAGCTTTCTTT
>TRBD2|TRBJ2-3|.|TRBV6-2/TRBV6-3
CASSTLAGTDTQYF
TGTGCCAGCAGTACACTAGCGGGCACAGATACGCAGTATTTT
>.|TRBJ1-4|few|TRBV6-5
CASSYSGQRKEKLFF
TGTGCCAGCAGTTACTCTGGACAGAGGAAGGAAAAACTGTTTTTT
>.|TRBJ2-7|.|TRBV28
CASSLTGAPYEQYF
TGTGCCAGCAGTTTAACGGGGGCCCCCTACGAGCAGTACTTC
>TRBD2|TRBJ2-3|.|TRBV5-4
CASSLGGLAGEAQYF
TGTGCCAGCAGCTTGGGCGGGCTAGCGGGGGAAGCGCAGTATTTT
>.|TRBJ2-5|.|TRBV7-9
CASSLAGRGETQYF
TGTGCCAGCAGCTTAGCGGGCAGGGGAGAGACCCAGTACTTC
>.|TRBJ1-1|.|TRBV6-2/TRBV6-3
CASSQQGQTEAFF
TGTGCCAGCAGTCAACAGGGTCAGACTGAAGCTTTCTTT
>TRBD1|TRBJ1-1|.|TRBV18
CASSPSAGGVTEAFF
TGTGCCAGCTCACCAAGTGCAGGGGGCGTGACTGAAGCTTTCTTT
>.|TRBJ1-5|.|TRBV2
CASSEASRWGQPQHF
TGTGCCAGCAGTGAAGCGAGCAGGTGGGGGCAGCCCCAGCATTTT
>.|TRBJ2-3|few|TRBV7-3
CASSLAGAADTQYF
TGTGCCAGCAGCCTCGCAGGGGCGGCAGATACGCAGTATTTT
>.|TRBJ1-1|.|TRBV5-4
CASSLVGVNTEAFF
TGTGCCAGCAGCTTAGTTGGAGTCAACACTGAAGCTTTCTTT
>.|TRBJ2-2|.|TRBV18
CASSPQAGELFF
TGTGCCAGCTCACCACAGGCCGGGGAGCTGTTTTTT
>.|TRBJ1-4|.|TRBV7-9
CASSLSSREGEKLFF
TGTGCCAGCAGCTTGTCGAGCAGGGAGGGGGAAAAACTGTTTTTT
>TRBD1|TRBJ2-2|.|TRBV5-5
CASSGGQLNTGELFF
TGTGCCAGCAGCGGGGGACAGCTTAACACCGGGGAGCTGTTTTTT
>TRBD2|TRBJ2-3|.|TRBV6-6
CASSPFLAGAHTDTQYF
TGTGCCAGCAGTCCATTTCTAGCGGGGGCCCACACAGATACGCAGTATTTT
>TRBD1|TRBJ1-4|.|TRBV28
CASSLPHLQGNEKLFF
TGTGCCAGCAGTTTACCCCACCTACAGGGGAATGAAAAACTGTTTTTT
>TRBD1|TRBJ1-2|.|TRBV18
CASSFSGGEGYGYTF
TGTGCCAGCTCCTTCTCAGGGGGAGAGGGATATGGCTACACCTTC
>TRBD1|TRBJ1-5|.|TRBV4-3
CASSYGTGGNQPQHF
TGCGCCAGCAGCTACGGGACAGGGGGCAATCAGCCCCAGCATTTT
>.|TRBJ1-2|.|TRBV7-3
CASSPTGGTPFYGYTF
TGTGCCAGCAGCCCCACGGGCGGGACACCCTTTTATGGCTACACCTTC
>.|TRBJ1-5|once|TRBV12-3/TRBV12-4
CASSPPRQPQHF
TGTGCCAGCAGTCCCCCCCGCCAGCCCCAGCATTTT
>TRBD2|TRBJ2-3|.|TRBV6-4
CASSDLSGGSTDTQYF
TGTGCCAGCAGTGACCTTAGCGGGGGGAGCACAGATACGCAGTATTTT
>TRBD1|TRBJ2-6|.|TRBV9
CASSASGGWSSGANVLTF
TGTGCCAGCAGCGCTTCAGGGGGCTGGAGTAGTGGGGCCAACGTCCTGACTTTC
>.|TRBJ1-4|.|TRBV3-1/TRBV3-2
CASSRLGFNEKLFF
TGTGCCAGCAGCCGCTTGGGGTTTAATGAAAAACTGTTTTTT
>TRBD1|TRBJ1-2|.|TRBV7-9
CASSFKQGAAYGYTF
TGTGCCAGCAGCTTCAAGCAGGGGGCCGCCTATGGCTACACCTTC
>.|TRBJ1-4|.|TRBV28
CASSSTGIGTNEKLFF
TGTGCCAGCAGTTCAACCGGGATCGGGACTAATGAAAAACTGTTTTTT
>.|TRBJ1-6|once|TRBV5-5
CASSLGQTAGNSPLHF
TGTGCCAGCAGCTTGGGCCAGACCGCCGGAAATTCACCCCTCCACTTT
>.|TRBJ1-1|.|TRBV18
CASSPSVNTEAFF
TGTGCCAGCTCACCTTCAGTGAACACTGAAGCTTTCTTT
>.|TRBJ2-7|.|TRBV5-4
CASSQDSYEQYF
TGTGCCAGCAGCCAGGACAGCTACGAGCAGTACTTC
>.|TRBJ2-4|.|TRBV12-3/TRBV12-4
CASSITGDIQYF
TGTGCCAGCAGCATTACTGGGGACATTCAGTACTTC
>.|TRBJ1-1|.|TRBV6-5
CASSRDEAHEAFF
TGTGCCAGCAGCCGAGACGAAGCTCATGAAGCTTTCTTT
>.|TRBJ1-5|.|TRBV19
CASSMLPDSGVNQPQHF
TGTGCCAGTAGTATGCTACCCGACTCAGGTGTCAATCAGCCCCAGCATTTT